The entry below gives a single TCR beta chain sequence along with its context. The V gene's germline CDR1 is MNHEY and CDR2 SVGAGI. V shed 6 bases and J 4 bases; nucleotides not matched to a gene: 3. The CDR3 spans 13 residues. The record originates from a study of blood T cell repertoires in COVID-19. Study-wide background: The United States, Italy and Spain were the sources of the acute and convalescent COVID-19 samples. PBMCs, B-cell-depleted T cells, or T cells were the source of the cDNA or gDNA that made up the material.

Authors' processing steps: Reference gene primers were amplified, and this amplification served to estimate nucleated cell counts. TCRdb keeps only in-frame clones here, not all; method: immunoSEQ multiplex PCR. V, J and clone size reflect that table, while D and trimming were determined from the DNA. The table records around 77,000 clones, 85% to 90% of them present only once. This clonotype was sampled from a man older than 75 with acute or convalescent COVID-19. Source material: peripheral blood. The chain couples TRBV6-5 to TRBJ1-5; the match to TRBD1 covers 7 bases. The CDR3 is CASRGTANQPQHF. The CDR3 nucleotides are TGTGCCAGCAGGGGGACAGCAAATCAGCCCCAGCATTTT.